A selection of T cell receptor beta chains follows, all from one sample in a study of blood T cell repertoires in COVID-19. Libraries were prepared by immunoSEQ multiplex PCR; TCRdb keeps only in-frame clonotypes and omits some of them. The sample lists fewer than 700,000 clones; 85% to 90% were seen once. The sequencing input was peripheral blood. These TCRs come from a woman in her 50s with COVID-19, enrolled during active disease. Each CDR3 is given without its conserved first and last residue.

j_call	v_call	cdr3_aa
TRBJ1-2	TRBV5-8	ASSLDRGSDGYT
TRBJ2-7	TRBV29-1	SGWDSYEQY
TRBJ1-2	TRBV6-5	ASRNSKLGYT
TRBJ2-7	TRBV11-2	ASSLGLDYEQY
TRBJ1-1	TRBV5-1	ASSFGGAAEAF
TRBJ1-4	TRBV24-1	ATSDPGEEGAGEKLF
TRBJ2-7	TRBV28	ASSSSGETYEQY
TRBJ2-1	TRBV2	ASSVVRDNEQF
TRBJ2-1	TRBV2	ASSVESGSYNEQF
TRBJ1-2	TRBV2	ATRGQGIGYT
TRBJ1-5	TRBV2	ASGEGINQPQH
TRBJ2-1	TRBV5-1	ASSLGRGEQF
TRBJ1-5	TRBV6-5	ASSSIGTGAGQPQH
TRBJ1-5	TRBV12-3/TRBV12-4	ASSLAWEQPQH
TRBJ1-2	TRBV6-1	ASSEQGASLNYGYT
TRBJ2-3	TRBV7-3	ASSPSAGGTDTQY
TRBJ2-7	TRBV19	ASRPDRESYEQY
TRBJ1-2	TRBV11-2	ASSLDRQVGYT
TRBJ2-7	TRBV27	ASRYRGAREQY
TRBJ2-2	TRBV14	ASSPEAGGPTGELF
TRBJ1-1	TRBV18	ASSPRTEGTEAF
TRBJ1-5	TRBV2	ASSSTGRSNQPQH
TRBJ2-5	TRBV2	ASKERADQETQY
TRBJ2-7	TRBV7-9	ASSLQGGEQY
TRBJ2-1	TRBV7-9	ASSSGLYNEQF
TRBJ1-2	TRBV18	ASSPRQGANYGYT
TRBJ2-5	TRBV11-2	ASSFRTSGGSQETQY